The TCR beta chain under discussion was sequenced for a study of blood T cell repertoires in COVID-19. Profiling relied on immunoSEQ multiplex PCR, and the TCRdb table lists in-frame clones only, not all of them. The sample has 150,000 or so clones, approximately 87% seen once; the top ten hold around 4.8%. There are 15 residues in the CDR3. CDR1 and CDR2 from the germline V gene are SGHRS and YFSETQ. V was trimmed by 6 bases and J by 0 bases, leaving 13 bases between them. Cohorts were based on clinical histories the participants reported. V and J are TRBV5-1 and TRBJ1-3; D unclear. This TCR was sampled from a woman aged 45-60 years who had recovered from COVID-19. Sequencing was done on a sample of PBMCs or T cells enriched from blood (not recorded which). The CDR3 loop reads CASTWSSVSGNTIYF. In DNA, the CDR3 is TGCGCCAGCACCTGGTCCTCGGTCTCTGGAAACACCATATATTTT.